The 14 T cell receptor beta chains in this list originate from one sample, sequenced in a study of T cells in Graves' hyperthyroidism and ophthalmopathy. Amplified regions were TCR beta CDR3 sequences from RNA transcripts. Carried out on the TCR CDR3, a first-round RT-PCR used the HTBI primer set. TCRdb itself ran the multiplex PCR reads through MiXCR, one entry per CDR3 protein. Of 250,000 to 300,000 distinct CDR3 sequences listed, more than 10% were seen once; the top ten hold almost 8%. Specimen: blood. The receptor source for this set is a woman younger than 45 with Graves' hyperthyroidism that later progressed to Graves' ophthalmopathy.

In its sample, this clonotype was seen many times. This chain links TRBV7-2 with TRBJ2-7; 11 bases line up with TRBD2. The CDR3 sequence is 18 residues long. From germline, CDR1 is SGHTA and CDR2 FQGNSA. V lost 2 bases to trimming and J lost 3 bases; unmatched junction nucleotides: 12. CDR3 amino acids: CASSLYLGATSGIYEQYF. The CDR3 nucleotides read TGTGCCAGCAGCTTATACTTAGGGGCGACTAGCGGGATCTACGAGCAGTACTTC.

Ten or more counts support this clonotype. The chain uses TRBV28 and TRBJ2-5; 10 bases are a match to TRBD2. This CDR3 is built from 17 residues. Per the germline V gene, CDR1 is MDHEN and CDR2 is SYDVKM. The junction had 9 bases not matched to a gene; V was cut back by 5 bases and J by 0 bases. Here the CDR3 DNA reads TGTGCCAGCAGTCCATTTGCTACTAGCGGGGACCAAGAGACCCAGTACTTC. Translating it yields CASSPFATSGDQETQYF.

V is TRBV7-9 and J is TRBJ2-1; 10 bases line up with TRBD2. The germline gives CDR1 SEHNR, CDR2 FQNEAQ (reference sequence). The CDR3 is 17 residues long. The V segment lost 5 bases and the J segment 0 bases; nucleotides outside the gene matches: 7. CDR3 coding DNA: TGTGCCAGCAGCAGGACTAGCGGAGGAATCTCCTACAATGAGCAGTTCTTC. This gives the protein CASSRTSGGISYNEQFF.

The rearrangement links TRBV28 to TRBJ1-2; 9 nucleotides agree with TRBD1. The CDR3 length is 14 residues. CDR1 and CDR2 from the germline V gene are MDHEN and SYDVKM. V trimming: 8 bases; J trimming: 5 bases; junction bases outside the gene matches: 9. The CDR3 nucleotides are TGTGCCAGCGCGCCGGGACAGGGTGTTTATGGCTACACCTTC. Its translation: CASAPGQGVYGYTF.

The genes are TRBV9 and TRBJ2-1; 7 positions agree with TRBD1. The CDR3 sequence is 16 residues long. Losses at the gene ends were 1 base for V and 0 bases for J; bases not matched to a gene: 4. The germline gives CDR1 SGDLS, CDR2 YYNGEE. Here the CDR3 DNA reads TGTGCCAGCAGCGTAACCGGGACAGCCTCCTACAATGAGCAGTTCTTC. Translating gives CASSVTGTASYNEQFF.

There are many counts of this clonotype. The V and J genes are TRBV20-1 and TRBJ2-1; D ambiguous. Germline assignment: CDR1 DFQATT and CDR2 SNEGSKA (reference sequence). The CDR3 contains 13 residues. Trimming took 6 bases from V and 3 from J, leaving 12 bases between them. CDR3 residues: CSAPPLDYNEQFF. The CDR3 nucleotides are TGCAGTGCACCGCCCCTTGACTACAATGAGCAGTTCTTC.

This clonotype was recorded many times. The genes are TRBV20-1 and TRBJ2-1; TRBD2 aligns across 9 bases. The ends lost 1 base at V and 7 bases at J; junction bases unmatched: 8. Germline-derived CDR1 and CDR2 are DFQATT and SNEGSKA (reference sequence). The CDR3 runs to 15 residues. This CDR3 is CSARGWREGLNEQFF. For the CDR3, the DNA is TGCAGTGCTAGAGGGTGGCGGGAGGGTTTGAATGAGCAGTTCTTC.

This chain uses TRBV27 with TRBJ1-6; the match to TRBD1 covers 8 bases. The germline V gene encodes CDR1 MNHEY and CDR2 SMNVEV (reference sequence). V gave up 4 bases and J gave up 9 bases; unmatched junction bases: 5. The CDR3 loop spans 14 amino acids. The CDR3 coding sequence is TGTGCCAGCAGTTCCGGACAGGGTCCTTCACCCCTCCACTTT. This sequence encodes CASSSGQGPSPLHF.

As for this clonotype: This may stem from a read error, because a much larger clone lies one nucleotide away. The rearrangement links TRBV12-3 or TRBV12-4 to TRBJ1-6; the match to TRBD1 covers 7 bases. J was trimmed by 10 bases and V by 4 bases; bases with no gene match: 10. This CDR3 contains 15 residues. As DNA, the CDR3 is TGTGCCAGCAGTTCGGCCGGGACAGTCTCATCACCCCTCCACTTT. Translation gives CASSSAGTVSSPLHF.

This clonotype was seen at least ten times. The V call is TRBV28, the J call TRBJ1-4, with D tentatively TRBD1 (6 bases). This CDR3 is 15 amino acids long. The germline V and J ends were trimmed by 4 bases and 4 bases, with 13 bases remaining between them. Looked up from germline, CDR1 is MDHEN and CDR2 is SYDVKM. In DNA, the CDR3 is TGTGCCAGCAGTTCTTCTACAGGGTTTAATGAAAAACTGTTTTTT. Protein product: CASSSSTGFNEKLFF.

This clonotype was counted ten times or more. One end of the junction fails to match germline, which may point to a read error. V usage is TRBV7-7 and J usage is TRBJ2-3, with D perhaps TRBD1 or TRBD2 (5 bases each). This CDR3 spans 15 amino acids. Germline lookup yields CDR1 SSHAT and CDR2 FNYEAQ (reference sequence). The CDR3 protein is CASSSGISGADTQYF. CDR3 in DNA: TGTGCTAGCAGCTCAGGGATAAGCGGAGCAGATACGCAGTATTTT.

The table lists this clonotype with a few counts. The chain is built from TRBV9 and TRBJ2-3; no clear D. CDR1 is SGDLS, CDR2 YYNGEE, per germline. The CDR3 covers 15 residues. V was cut by 0 bases and J by 3 bases, with 11 bases left in between. CDR3 loop: CASSVESFPTDTQYF. The CDR3, as DNA: TGTGCCAGCAGCGTAGAGAGCTTCCCTACAGATACGCAGTATTTT.

This clonotype was detected only a few times. This chain uses TRBV20-1 with TRBJ2-3, with 12 bases identical to TRBD2. CDR3 length: 17 amino acids. Losses at the gene ends were 4 bases for V and 1 base for J; bases not matched to a gene: 9. Germline CDR1 is DFQATT and CDR2 is SNEGSKA (reference sequence). In DNA form, the CDR3 reads TGCAGTGCTATGCCCCAGACTAGCGGGAGCGGCACAGATACGCAGTATTTT. It translates to CSAMPQTSGSGTDTQYF.

Points on this clonotype: A much larger clone lies a single base off, so this may be a read error. The CDR3 sequence is CASNPAVGNYNEQFF. The CDR3 coding sequence is TGTGCCAGCAACCCCGCGGTGGGGAACTACAATGAGCAGTTCTTC. The chain has TRBV7-2 and TRBJ2-1; D is undetermined. Per germline, CDR1 SGHTA and CDR2 FQGNSA. The CDR3 runs to 15 residues. V lost 7 bases and J lost 3, with 16 bases in between.